One and the same sample provided the 8 T cell receptor beta chains below, sequenced in a study of blood T cell repertoires in COVID-19. Sequenced by immunoSEQ multiplex PCR; TCRdb stores in-frame clones only, minus some. The sample records fewer than 85,000 clones, more than 60% being singletons. The sample comprised peripheral blood. These receptors all stem from a woman older than 75 with active or convalescent COVID-19.

V usage is TRBV2 and J usage is TRBJ2-7; no clear D gene. The CDR3 is 18 amino acids. The germline V gene has CDR1 SNHLY and CDR2 FYNNEI. The V end lost 4 bases, the J end lost 0 bases, and 22 bases lay between the germline ends. CDR3 coding DNA: TGTGCCAGCAGTGGACAAAGACCAGGAAAACGGAACTCCTACGAGCAGTACTTC. It translates to CASSGQRPGKRNSYEQYF.

In its sample, this clone was seen a few times. V is TRBV6-2 or TRBV6-3 and J is TRBJ1-1; 9 bases are a match to TRBD1. Germline CDR1 reads MNHEY; CDR2 reads SVGEGT. The junction had 2 bases not matched to a gene; V was cut back by 3 bases and J by 3 bases. There are 14 residues in the CDR3. The chain's CDR3 is CASSYGDRDTEAFF. The CDR3 coding sequence is TGTGCCAGCAGTTATGGGGACAGGGACACTGAAGCTTTCTTT.

The rearrangement uses TRBV10-3 and TRBJ2-3, with 8 bases aligning to TRBD1. CDR1 and CDR2 (germline): ENHRY, SYGVKD. The CDR3 length is 17 residues. Trimming cost V 3 bases and J 0 bases; bases outside gene matches: 8. This chain's CDR3 is CAISDSSGGRSTDTQYF. CDR3 DNA sequence: TGTGCCATCAGTGACTCCTCAGGGGGCCGTAGCACAGATACGCAGTATTTT.

The chain is built from TRBV5-1 and TRBJ2-5, with TRBD2 identical over 9 bases. The CDR3 runs to 13 residues. Germline assignment: CDR1 SGHRS and CDR2 YFSETQ. Losses at the gene ends were 4 bases for V and 5 bases for J; bases not matched to a gene: 3. The CDR3 loop reads CASSIGLAETQYF. CDR3 DNA: TGCGCCAGCAGCATTGGACTAGCGGAGACCCAGTACTTC.

The J gene is TRBJ1-1, the V gene TRBV7-9; 10 nucleotides line up with TRBD1. The CDR3 contains 16 residues. Germline V gene data show CDR1 as SEHNR and CDR2 as FQNEAQ (reference sequence). The trim removed 1 base at V and 5 bases at J, leaving 7 bases unmatched. The CDR3 DNA is TGTGCCAGCAGCTTAGATCCGGGACAGGGGAGAACTGAAGCTTTCTTT. Translating gives CASSLDPGQGRTEAFF.

V gene TRBV5-1 combines with J gene TRBJ2-3; no clear D. V lost 1 base to trimming and J lost 11 bases, with 11 bases between them. The CDR3 has 12 amino acids. Germline V gene sequence: CDR1 SGHRS, CDR2 YFSETQ. As DNA, the CDR3 is TGCGCCAGCAGCTTGTCCTTCTTTAGGCAGTATTTT. Translated: CASSLSFFRQYF.

The V call is TRBV13, the J call TRBJ2-7, with D unresolved. Germline-derived CDR1 and CDR2 are PRHDT and FYEKMQ (reference sequence). This CDR3 region has 12 residues. The V and J ends lost 1 base and 4 bases respectively, with 5 bases between them. The CDR3 is CASSLDRYEQYF. The CDR3 nucleotides are TGTGCCAGCAGCTTAGACCGGTACGAGCAGTACTTC.

This sequence joins TRBV7-3 and TRBJ2-1; 15 bases line up with TRBD2. V shed 5 bases, J shed 6 bases, and the junction held 5 bases outside the gene matches. Germline loops: CDR1 SGHTA, CDR2 FQGTGA. The CDR3 consists of 16 residues. In nucleotides, the CDR3 is TGTGCCAGCAGCCTTTGGACTAGCGGGGGGGCCAATGAGCAGTTCTTC. It yields the protein CASSLWTSGGANEQFF.